This passage covers 22 T cell receptor beta chains from one sample sequenced in a study of CD4+ T cells in melanoma. The data were produced by immunoSEQ multiplex PCR, yet TCRdb's version contains in-frame clones alone and is incomplete. The table lists roughly 150,000 clones, roughly 91% of them singletons, with 1.5% in the top ten. Receptors originate from a human donor with melanoma.

V is TRBV7-3 and J is TRBJ1-6; TRBD1 might be the D (5 bases). Trimming cost V 1 base and J 8 bases, with 12 bases left between them. This CDR3 spans 15 amino acids. CDR1 and CDR2 (germline): SGHTA, FQGTGA. CDR3: CASSLNPTVDSPLHF. CDR3 bases: TGTGCCAGCAGCTTAAATCCGACAGTCGATTCACCCCTCCACTTT. Full variable domain (remainder filled in from reference TRBV7-3 and TRBJ1-6): GAGVSQTPSNKVTEKGKYVELRCDPISGHTALYWYRQSLGQGPEFLIYFQGTGAADDSGLPNDRFFAVRPEGSVSTLKIQRTERGDSAVYLCASSLNPTVDSPLHFGNGTRLTVT.

This CDR3 is CASSETRTDSGNTIYF. As DNA, the CDR3 is TGCGCCAGCAGTGAGACCCGGACAGACTCTGGAAACACCATATATTTT. The rearrangement joins TRBV10-2 to TRBJ1-3; D possibly corresponds to TRBD1 (6 bases). CDR1 is WSHSY, CDR2 SAAADI, per germline. The CDR3 has 16 residues. V lost 2 bases, J lost 0 bases, and 11 bases lay in between.

The chain uses TRBV5-8 and TRBJ1-1, with 8 bases matching TRBD1. Germline V CDR1 and CDR2: SGHTS, YDEGEE. Trimming removed 1 base from V and 1 base from J; junction bases left unmatched: 6. The CDR3 has 16 residues. CDR3 in amino acids: CASSLFVGTGNTEAFF. The CDR3 DNA sequence: TGTGCCAGCAGCTTGTTTGTCGGGACAGGGAACACTGAAGCTTTCTTT.

The V gene is TRBV2, the J gene TRBJ2-5; TRBD1 is a possible D gene (6 bases). V gave up 4 bases and J gave up 4 bases, with 16 bases separating them. CDR1 is SNHLY, CDR2 FYNNEI, per germline. CDR3 length: 15 residues. The CDR3 here is CASSVTGTYGETQYF. The CDR3 DNA reads TGTGCCAGCAGTGTCACAGGGACGTATGGAGAGACCCAGTACTTC.

V is TRBV4-1 and J is TRBJ1-5; D is perhaps TRBD1 (6 bases). Trimming took 3 bases from V and 1 from J, leaving 10 bases between them. In germline, CDR1 is MGHRA, CDR2 YSYEKL. CDR3 size: 15 residues. The CDR3 spells CASSQQGLSNQPQHF. CDR3 sequence (DNA): TGCGCCAGCAGCCAGCAGGGGTTGAGCAATCAGCCCCAGCATTTT.

V usage is TRBV7-8 and J usage is TRBJ1-3; D gene unclear. This CDR3 contains 15 residues. The germline V and J ends were trimmed by 4 bases and 0 bases, with 10 bases remaining between them. CDR1 and CDR2 (germline): SGHVS, FQNEAQ. CDR3 in DNA: TGTGCCAGCAGCTCGGACGGCCTCTCTGGAAACACCATATATTTT. The encoded protein is CASSSDGLSGNTIYF.

The chain is built from TRBV5-8 and TRBJ1-5; D unclear. This CDR3 is 15 amino acids long. With 1 base removed from V and 0 bases from J, the gap between germline ends came to 8 bases. Germline V gene sequence: CDR1 SGHTS, CDR2 YDEGEE. The DNA for the CDR3 is TGTGCCAGCAGCTTGACAGCTAATAGCAATCAGCCCCAGCATTTT. Its protein product is CASSLTANSNQPQHF.

The V gene is TRBV5-1, the J gene TRBJ1-2; D gene uncertain. Germline values: CDR1 SGHRS, CDR2 YFSETQ. With 0 bases removed from V and 1 base from J, the gap between germline ends came to 10 bases. The CDR3 covers 15 residues. DNA of the CDR3: TGCGCCAGCAGCTTGGGAGGACTCATTAACTATGGCTACACCTTC. Its translation: CASSLGGLINYGYTF.

The rearrangement links TRBV9 to TRBJ2-1; TRBD2 aligns across 10 bases. The germline CDR1 and CDR2 sequences are SGDLS and YYNGEE. The V segment lost 0 bases and the J segment 4 bases; nucleotides outside the gene matches: 1. The length of the CDR3 is 15 residues. This chain's CDR3 is CASSVGTSGYNEQFF. CDR3 bases: TGTGCCAGCAGCGTAGGGACTAGCGGTTACAATGAGCAGTTCTTC.

The chain carries TRBV20-1 and TRBJ2-3; weak D call: TRBD2 (5 bases). Germline CDR1 is DFQATT and CDR2 is SNEGSKA (reference sequence). The length of the CDR3 is 11 residues. Deletions cut 7 bases from V and 0 bases from J, with 5 bases between. The CDR3 reads CSGGSTDTQYF. CDR3 coding DNA: TGCAGTGGCGGGAGCACAGATACGCAGTATTTT.

The chain couples TRBV29-1 to TRBJ2-1; tentatively, D is TRBD1 (5 bases). CDR3 length: 10 amino acids. V was clipped by 7 bases and J by 8 bases, with 9 bases between them. CDR1 SQVTM and CDR2 ANQGSEA come from the germline V gene. DNA for the CDR3: TGCAGCGGTCGACAGCATGAGCAGTTCTTC. Its translation is CSGRQHEQFF.

The V and J genes are TRBV29-1 and TRBJ2-2; D is unclear. CDR3 size: 12 residues. Trimming cost V 4 bases and J 1 base, with 4 bases left between them. Germline V gives CDR1 SQVTM, CDR2 ANQGSEA. The CDR3 spells CSVAKNTGELFF. The CDR3 DNA sequence: TGCAGCGTTGCCAAGAACACCGGGGAGCTGTTTTTT.

The V gene is TRBV18, the J gene TRBJ1-1; D unclear. The germline V gene has CDR1 KGHSH and CDR2 LQKENI. The CDR3 covers 13 residues. The V end was cut by 2 bases, the J end by 2 bases, with 6 bases between. The chain's CDR3 is CASSPGLNTEAFF. The CDR3 region has the DNA TGTGCCAGCTCACCAGGGCTAAACACTGAAGCTTTCTTT.

The chain links TRBV6-5 to TRBJ1-1; TRBD1 is a possible D gene (5 bases). V was pared by 0 bases and J by 2 bases, with 10 bases between. In germline, CDR1 is MNHEY, CDR2 SVGAGI. The CDR3 runs to 15 residues. In DNA form, the CDR3 reads TGTGCCAGCAGTTACTCGAGAAGGGGAAACACTGAAGCTTTCTTT. This gives the protein CASSYSRRGNTEAFF.

A remark on this clone: Other DNA sequences in the sample encode the same CDR3. This sequence joins TRBV9 and TRBJ2-5; D possibly corresponds to TRBD1 (6 bases). The germline V gene has CDR1 SGDLS and CDR2 YYNGEE. This CDR3 has 13 residues. V dropped 0 bases and J dropped 3 bases, with 6 bases sitting between them. The CDR3: CASSVAGEETQYF. DNA of the CDR3: TGTGCCAGCAGCGTAGCAGGGGAAGAGACCCAGTACTTC.

The CDR3 reads CASGDSLPGANVLTF. In nucleotides, the CDR3 is TGCGCCAGCGGGGACAGTTTACCTGGGGCCAACGTCCTGACTTTC. The chain has TRBV5-1 and TRBJ2-6; 7 nucleotides agree with TRBD1. Losses at the gene ends were 7 bases for V and 2 bases for J; bases not matched to a gene: 6. This CDR3 comprises 15 residues. Per the germline V gene, CDR1 is SGHRS and CDR2 is YFSETQ.

This chain connects TRBV6-6 to TRBJ2-5; D might be TRBD1 or TRBD2, each matching 5 bases. This CDR3 is 16 amino acids long. The germline V and J ends were trimmed by 2 bases and 1 base, with 14 bases remaining between them. From germline, CDR1 is MNHNY and CDR2 SVGAGI (reference sequence). For the CDR3, the DNA is TGTGCCAGCAGTTACCTGGCGGGTGGGGCCCAAGAGACCCAGTACTTC. Protein sequence: CASSYLAGGAQETQYF.

In this sample, this clone turned up a few times. The rearrangement uses TRBV19 and TRBJ1-5; D is perhaps TRBD1 (5 bases). The germline CDR1 and CDR2 sequences are LNHDA and SQIVND (reference sequence). The germline V and J ends were trimmed by 7 bases and 5 bases, with 12 bases remaining between them. There are 13 residues in the CDR3. The CDR3 is CASTLGAYQPQHF. CDR3 bases: TGTGCCAGTACCCTAGGGGCGTATCAGCCCCAGCATTTT.

The chain employs TRBV7-2 and TRBJ2-3; 13 positions agree with TRBD2. The CDR3 consists of 17 residues. V shed 5 bases and J 3 bases; nucleotides not matched to a gene: 8. Germline CDR1 reads SGHTA; CDR2 reads FQGNSA. CDR3 bases: TGTGCCAGCAGCACACAGACTAGCGGGGGGTATACAGATACGCAGTATTTT. This codes for CASSTQTSGGYTDTQYF.

The rearrangement joins TRBV9 to TRBJ2-1; 10 nucleotides line up with TRBD2. This CDR3 has 15 residues. The germline V gene has CDR1 SGDLS and CDR2 YYNGEE. The V and J ends lost 1 base and 9 bases, in that order; junction bases with no gene match: 7. For the CDR3, the DNA is TGTGCCAGCAGCGTAAGGAGCGGGGGGGCCGTTGAGCAGTTCTTC. Residues: CASSVRSGGAVEQFF.

The chain recombines TRBV11-1 with TRBJ2-5; 7 positions agree with TRBD1. The junction had 6 bases not matched to a gene; V was cut back by 2 bases and J by 6 bases. Germline V gene sequence: CDR1 SGHAT, CDR2 FQDESV (reference sequence). The CDR3 consists of 14 residues. The CDR3: CASSLPGGGQTQYF. The CDR3 DNA follows: TGTGCCAGCAGCTTACCAGGGGGTGGGCAGACCCAGTACTTC.

This rearrangement joins TRBV7-9 to TRBJ1-2; 10 bases are a match to TRBD1. The CDR3 runs to 15 residues. The V gene end was trimmed by 5 bases and the J gene end by 4 bases; junction bases not matched to a gene: 7. Germline CDR1 reads SEHNR; CDR2 reads FQNEAQ (reference sequence). CDR3 nucleotides: TGTGCCAGCAGCCCGTGGGACAGGGGTGTCTATGGCTACACCTTC. This codes for CASSPWDRGVYGYTF.